The sequence of this T cell receptor (beta chain) was determined in a study of blood T cell repertoires in COVID-19. The overall study: Sites across the United States, Italy and Spain contributed samples from acute and convalescent COVID-19. T cells, B-cell-depleted T cells, or PBMCs provided the cDNA or gDNA that served as material.

The CDR3 runs 13 residues. Germline V gives CDR1 SGHDN, CDR2 FVKESK. The V and J ends lost 1 base and 6 bases respectively, with 10 bases between them. Source study methods: Reference gene primer amplification yielded estimated nucleated cell counts. The data were produced by immunoSEQ multiplex PCR, yet TCRdb's version contains in-frame clones alone and is incomplete. The DNA gave D and trimming, while V, J and clone size come from that table. The sample lists about 21,000 clones, 70% to 90% occurring once. The sequencing sample was made of peripheral blood. This receptor was taken from a human donor in a cohort sampled during active COVID-19. The chain links TRBV14 to TRBJ2-7; a possible D gene is TRBD2 (6 bases). This chain's CDR3 is CASSQVGGFEQYF. In DNA form, the CDR3 reads TGTGCCAGCAGCCAAGTGGGGGGTTTCGAGCAGTACTTC.